The T cell receptor beta chain described here comes from a study of PD-1 blockade in mismatch repair-deficient tumors. Findings and limits, study-wide: Rapid post-treatment expansion, then contraction, generally preceding radiologic response, marked tumor-resident clones.

Libraries were prepared by immunoSEQ multiplex PCR; TCRdb keeps only in-frame clonotypes and omits some of them. The sample consists of roughly 53,000 clones, roughly 80% of them appearing once. The CDR3 extends over 17 amino acids. From germline, CDR1 is SGDLS and CDR2 YYNGEE. Trimming took 4 bases from V and 2 from J; bases not matched to a gene: 11. As to this clone: Antigen: not known.

The TCR comes from an adult with mismatch repair-deficient cancer. This material consisted of peripheral blood, taken 4 weeks after starting pembrolizumab. The J gene is TRBJ2-1, the V gene TRBV9; 8 bases fit TRBD2. The CDR3 loop is CASSTNTAGLAYNEQFF. The CDR3 DNA sequence: TGTGCCAGCAGCACAAATACTGCGGGACTAGCCTACAATGAGCAGTTCTTC.